This TCR beta chain was recorded in a study of shared clonotypes between healthy human individuals. Every donor was a Caucasian adult from Nashville, Tennessee. General study points: Collection of samples was limited to blood; tissue repertoires likely differ.

Germline V gives CDR1 SNHLY, CDR2 FYNNEI. The V and J ends lost 5 bases and 4 bases respectively, with 15 bases between them. The length of the CDR3 is 14 residues. Several immunoSEQ 96-well plates shared each subset's DNA, each plate a replicate. Clones were sequenced by immunoSEQ multiplex PCR, and TCRdb holds only the in-frame ones, with some missing. This table holds 1 million to 1.3 million clones, about four fifths found once. Details on this clone: Its antigen remains unknown.

The sample was memory CD4+ T cells from PBMCs. Documented subset: CD45RA-negative fraction. This rearrangement joins TRBV2 to TRBJ2-7, with D tentatively TRBD1 (6 bases). The receptor was derived from a young man in good health. Some clones in this sample may be carry-over from other donors' samples. This CDR3 reads CASSSTGSRYEQYF. The CDR3 region has the DNA TGTGCCAGCAGTTCCACAGGGAGCAGATACGAGCAGTACTTC.